This T cell receptor (beta chain) was sequenced for a study of T cell changes during pregnancy in multiple sclerosis. Germline V gene sequence: CDR1 SGHTA, CDR2 FQGTGA. V lost 8 bases to trimming and J lost 5 bases; unmatched junction nucleotides: 6. This CDR3 has 13 amino acids. The protocol was immunoSEQ multiplex PCR, while the TCRdb copy is restricted to in-frame clones and leaves out a portion. Here the sample spans about 110,000 clones, 80% to 95% being singletons. Sequencing was performed on peripheral blood, taken after pregnancy. The J gene is TRBJ2-1, the V gene TRBV7-3, with 7 bases aligning to TRBD1. The receptor was isolated from a female donor with multiple sclerosis, enrolled in a pregnancy study. The CDR3 region has the DNA TGTGCCAGCCAGGGGGTCCTCCACAATGAGCAGTTCTTC. Its protein product is CASQGVLHNEQFF.